This TCR beta chain was identified during a study of spatial heterogeneity in lung cancer. Time point in this sample: sample taken at primary tumor resection. The V gene lost 6 bases and the J gene lost 2 bases, with 12 bases spanning the gap. Germline V lookup: CDR1 MNHEY, CDR2 SVGEGT. The CDR3 extends over 14 amino acids. A note on this clonotype: Its specificity is unknown. The library was designed around alpha chains, so this beta chain is a stray read whose abundance carries little weight.

TCRdb recomputed calls from the 5' RACE reads with MiXCR, one row per CDR3 protein. The sample lists about 6,800 distinct CDR3 sequences; 11% to 15% were seen once. General observations from the study: Counts of expanded alpha and beta TCRs within tumors tracked the tumor nonsynonymous mutation count.

This sample comprised lung tumor tissue, obtained at surgery. This clonotype was obtained from a female donor with early-stage non-small cell lung cancer. J is TRBJ2-3 and V is TRBV6-2 or TRBV6-3; D gene unclear. The CDR3 region has the DNA TGTGCCAGCAGCTTGGAGATTATCACAGATACGCAGTATTTT. Protein: CASSLEIITDTQYF.